Listed here is a single T cell receptor (beta chain). Its matching antigen is unknown. The CDR3 totals 14 residues. V dropped 3 bases and J dropped 11; count of bases not matched to a gene: 7. Germline V gene data show CDR1 as MNHNS and CDR2 as SASEGT. It was patients with CD8+CD57+ cell expansion by flow cytometry who were chosen for sequencing. Patients, without exception, had severe acquired aplastic anemia. The record originates from a study of CD8+CD57+ T cells in acquired aplastic anemia. Study-level findings and limits: Simpson's diversity of CD8+ cells was not significantly different in patients compared with controls.

Genomic DNA constituted the template upon which TCR beta VDJ and CDR3 profiling was performed. TCRdb analysed the reads with MiXCR anew, one entry per CDR3 protein. The sample records fewer than 200,000 distinct CDR3 sequences, less than 50% being singletons. The rearrangement links TRBV6-1 to TRBJ2-6; TRBD2 matches 7 bases. The sample was sorted CD4+, CD8+, or CD8+CD57+ T cells (not recorded which) from PBMCs. This TCR derives from a human donor with aplastic anemia. CDR3 residues: CASSDGGIAYVLTF. CDR3 DNA sequence: TGTGCCAGCAGTGACGGGGGGATTGCCTACGTCCTGACTTTC.